Sequencing of this TCR beta chain was carried out in a study of beta chain features in type 1 diabetes. The study, taken as a whole, reports: Insertions at VDJ junctions were less frequent in type 1 diabetes patients. These patients also deleted more nucleotides at the same junctions. TCRB CDR3s from Type 1 diabetes patients were moderately but significantly shorter in all four CD4+ subsets.

Details on this clone: The antigen is unknown.

The sequenced template was cDNA made from the entire isolated RNA. Profiled with immunoSEQ multiplex PCR; TCRdb holds only in-frame clones, not every one. This table holds 500,000 to 850,000 clones, more than 13% found once. This CDR3 contains 14 residues. CDR1 and CDR2 from the germline V gene are SGDLS and YYNGEE. V lost 4 bases, J lost 6 bases, and 16 bases lay in between. Sequencing was done on a sample of naive CD4+ T cells from blood. The source is a man aged 18-30 years with type 1 diabetes. The chain employs TRBV9 and TRBJ1-1, with D maybe TRBD1 (6 bases). As DNA, the CDR3 is TGTGCCAGCAGCCCAGGTCGGGGGGCGGCTGAAGCTTTCTTT. Encoded protein: CASSPGRGAAEAFF.